These T cell receptor beta chains were read from a single sample in a study of cytomegalovirus exposure and HLA in healthy donors. Some clones are missing from TCRdb's copy, which holds only in-frame ones; the method was immunoSEQ multiplex PCR. This sample has more than 150,000 clones, with roughly 83% found just once. The material sequenced was PBMCs. These receptor sequences come from a young woman in good health and CMV-seronegative. CDR3s include the opening cysteine and the closing phenylalanine or tryptophan. D genes are given only for firm matches. Not all rows give a size; the values are once, few, many and, for expanded clones, a class.

V: TRBV7-9
size: once
D: TRBD2
J: TRBJ2-3
DNA: TGTGCCAGCAGCCTCGGGACTAGCGGGGATACGCAGTATTTT
CDR3: CASSLGTSGDTQYF

V: TRBV19
size: NA
D: NA
J: TRBJ1-6
DNA: TGTGCCAGTAGTCGCGGAGGGACCCTCAATTCACCCCTCCACTTT
CDR3: CASSRGGTLNSPLHF

V: TRBV5-6
size: once
D: NA
J: TRBJ1-1
DNA: TGTGCCAGCAGCTTGAGTGTGGTTGTCCGGTCGAACACTGAAGCTTTCTTT
CDR3: CASSLSVVVRSNTEAFF

V: TRBV5-4
size: NA
D: NA
J: TRBJ1-3
DNA: TGTGCCAGCAGCCCTGGGGGGAACTCTGGAAACACCATATATTTT
CDR3: CASSPGGNSGNTIYF

V: TRBV10-3
size: NA
D: TRBD1
J: TRBJ1-2
DNA: TGTGCCATCAGTGCATCGACAGGGGGCTATGGCTACACCTTC
CDR3: CAISASTGGYGYTF

V: TRBV10-2
size: once
D: TRBD1
J: TRBJ1-1
DNA: TGCGCCAGCAGCACAGGGGTGCGGACTGAAGCTTTCTTT
CDR3: CASSTGVRTEAFF

V: TRBV28
size: NA
D: NA
J: TRBJ1-1
DNA: TGTGCCAGCAGTCAGCCCGGACAGAGGCCTGAAGCTTTCTTT
CDR3: CASSQPGQRPEAFF

V: TRBV28
size: NA
D: TRBD1
J: TRBJ1-2
DNA: TGTGCCAGCAGTGCGGACAGGAGCTATGGCTACACCTTC
CDR3: CASSADRSYGYTF

V: TRBV11-2
size: NA
D: TRBD1
J: TRBJ2-1
DNA: TGTGCCAGCAGCTCTTCCCTGCGACAGGGTACCTACAATGAGCAGTTCTTC
CDR3: CASSSSLRQGTYNEQFF

V: TRBV7-9
size: few
D: NA
J: TRBJ2-7
DNA: TGTGCCAGCAGAAAGGGTTCTACAGGGGAGCAGTACTTC
CDR3: CASRKGSTGEQYF

V: TRBV11-2
size: NA
D: TRBD1
J: TRBJ1-5
DNA: TGTGCCAGCAGTCGGACAGGGGCCAGCAATCAGCCCCAGCATTTT
CDR3: CASSRTGASNQPQHF

V: TRBV30
size: NA
D: NA
J: TRBJ1-1
DNA: TGTGCCTGGAGTGTACGGCGCAGGGACACTGAAGCTTTCTTT
CDR3: CAWSVRRRDTEAFF

V: TRBV7-2
size: NA
D: TRBD1
J: TRBJ1-5
DNA: TGTGCCAGCAGCTCGGGACAGGGTTACTATAGCAATCAGCCCCAGCATTTT
CDR3: CASSSGQGYYSNQPQHF

V: TRBV19
size: NA
D: TRBD2
J: TRBJ2-1
DNA: TGTGCCAGTAGTATCGGGACTAGCGGGTGGAATGAGCAGTTCTTC
CDR3: CASSIGTSGWNEQFF

V: TRBV2
size: once
D: TRBD1
J: TRBJ1-2
DNA: TGTGCCAGCAGCTGGACAGGGGACGTTTATGGCTACACCTTC
CDR3: CASSWTGDVYGYTF

V: TRBV7-9
size: few
D: TRBD1
J: TRBJ2-7
DNA: TGTGCCAGCAGCATCGGGACAGGGACATACGAGCAGTACTTC
CDR3: CASSIGTGTYEQYF

V: TRBV6-5
size: NA
D: NA
J: TRBJ1-2
DNA: TGTGCCAGCAGTCCCCTCGGGGGCTATGGCTACACCTTC
CDR3: CASSPLGGYGYTF

V: TRBV6-1
size: NA
D: NA
J: TRBJ1-3
DNA: TGTGTCAGCAGTCTACAGACATTCTCTGGAAACACCATATATTTT
CDR3: CVSSLQTFSGNTIYF

V: TRBV6-5
size: NA
D: NA
J: TRBJ2-7
DNA: TGTGCCAGCAAGGTATGGCGGAGCTCCTACGAGCAGTACTTC
CDR3: CASKVWRSSYEQYF